This T cell receptor (beta chain) was documented in a study of tumor-infiltrating lymphocytes in oesophageal squamous cell carcinoma. Using its own MiXCR run on the PCR reads, TCRdb lists one record per CDR3 protein. The profile shows 15,000 to 20,000 distinct CDR3 sequences, 40% to 45% of them singletons. Trimming removed 5 bases from V and 11 bases from J; junction bases left unmatched: 11. This CDR3 comprises 14 residues. The germline CDR1 and CDR2 sequences are SEHNR and FQNEAQ (reference sequence). Within the sample, this clonotype is medium-sized (0.01 to 0.1%). The receptor comes from a female donor with esophageal squamous cell carcinoma. This rearrangement joins TRBV7-9 to TRBJ2-5; 10 bases agree with TRBD1. Sequenced: normal esophageal tissue next to the tumor. The DNA for the CDR3 is TGTGCCAGCAGCACGGGACAGGGGTACAATGAGCAGTACTTC. It encodes CASSTGQGYNEQYF.